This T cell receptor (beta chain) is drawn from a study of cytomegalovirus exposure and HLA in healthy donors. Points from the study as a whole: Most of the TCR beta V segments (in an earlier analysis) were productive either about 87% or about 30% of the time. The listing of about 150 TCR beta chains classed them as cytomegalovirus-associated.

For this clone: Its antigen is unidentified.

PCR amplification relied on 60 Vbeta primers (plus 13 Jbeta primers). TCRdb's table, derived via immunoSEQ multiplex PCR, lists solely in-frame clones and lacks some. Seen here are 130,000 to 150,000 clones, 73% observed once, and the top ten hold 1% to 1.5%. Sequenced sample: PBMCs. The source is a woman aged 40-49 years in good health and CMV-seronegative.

The CDR3 protein is CASSSGQINEKLFF. The CDR3 region has the DNA TGTGCCAGCAGTTCGGGACAGATTAATGAAAAACTGTTTTTT. The J gene is TRBJ1-4, the V gene TRBV28; 7 bases are shared with TRBD1. The germline V gene has CDR1 MDHEN and CDR2 SYDVKM. Losses at the gene ends were 4 bases for V and 4 bases for J; bases not matched to a gene: 3. The CDR3 has 14 amino acids.